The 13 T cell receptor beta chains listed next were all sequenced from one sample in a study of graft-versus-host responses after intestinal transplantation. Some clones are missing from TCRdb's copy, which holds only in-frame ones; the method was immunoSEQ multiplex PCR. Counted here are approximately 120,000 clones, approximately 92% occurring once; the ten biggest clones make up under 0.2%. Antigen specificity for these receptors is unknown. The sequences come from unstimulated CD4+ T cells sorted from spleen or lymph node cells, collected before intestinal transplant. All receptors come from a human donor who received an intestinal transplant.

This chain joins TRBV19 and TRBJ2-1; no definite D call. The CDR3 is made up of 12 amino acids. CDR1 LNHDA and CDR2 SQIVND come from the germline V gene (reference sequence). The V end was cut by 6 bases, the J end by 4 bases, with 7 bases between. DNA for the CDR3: TGTGCCAGTAGCTGGATGTACAATGAGCAGTTCTTC. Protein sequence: CASSWMYNEQFF.

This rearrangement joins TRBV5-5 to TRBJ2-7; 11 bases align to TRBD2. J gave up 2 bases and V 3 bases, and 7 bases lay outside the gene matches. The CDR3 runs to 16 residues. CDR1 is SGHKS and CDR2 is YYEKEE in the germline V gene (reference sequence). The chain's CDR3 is CASSWQLAGVAYEQYF. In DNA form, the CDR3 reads TGTGCCAGCAGCTGGCAACTAGCGGGGGTCGCCTACGAGCAGTACTTC.

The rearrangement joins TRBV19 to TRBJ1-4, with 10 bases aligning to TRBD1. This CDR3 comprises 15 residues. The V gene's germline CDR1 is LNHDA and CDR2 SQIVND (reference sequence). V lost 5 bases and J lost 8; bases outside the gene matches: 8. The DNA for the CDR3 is TGTGCCAGTAGTTCTTCGACAGGGGGCGAAGAAAAACTGTTTTTT. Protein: CASSSSTGGEEKLFF. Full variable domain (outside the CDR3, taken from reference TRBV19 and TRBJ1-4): DGGITQSPKYLFRKEGQNVTLSCEQNLNHDAMYWYRQDPGQGLRLIYYSQIVNDFQKGDIAEGYSVSREKKESFPLTVTSAQKNPTAFYLCASSSSTGGEEKLFFGSGTQLSVL.

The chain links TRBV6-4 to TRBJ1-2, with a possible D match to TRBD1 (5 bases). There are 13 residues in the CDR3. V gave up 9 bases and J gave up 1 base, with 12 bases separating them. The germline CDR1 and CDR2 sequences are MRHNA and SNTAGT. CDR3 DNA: TGTGCCAGTTCCCAGGGAAATAACTATGGCTACACCTTC. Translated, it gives CASSQGNNYGYTF.

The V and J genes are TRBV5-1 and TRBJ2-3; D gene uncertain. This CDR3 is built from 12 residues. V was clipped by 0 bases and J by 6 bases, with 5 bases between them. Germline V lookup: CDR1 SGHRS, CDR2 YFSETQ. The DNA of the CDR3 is TGCGCCAGCAGCTTGGTTGGGGATACGCAGTATTTT. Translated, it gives CASSLVGDTQYF.

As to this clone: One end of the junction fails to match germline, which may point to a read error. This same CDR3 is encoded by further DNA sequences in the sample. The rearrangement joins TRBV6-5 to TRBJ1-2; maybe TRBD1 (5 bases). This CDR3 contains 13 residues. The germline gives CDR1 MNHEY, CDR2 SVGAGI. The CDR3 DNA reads TGCGCCAGCAGTTACTCGAAGGGGAATGGCTACACCTTC. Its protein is CASSYSKGNGYTF.

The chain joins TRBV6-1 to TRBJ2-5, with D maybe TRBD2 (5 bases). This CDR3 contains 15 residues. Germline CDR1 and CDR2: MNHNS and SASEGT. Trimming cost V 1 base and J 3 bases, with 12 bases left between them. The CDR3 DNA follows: TGTGCCAGCAGTGAAGGCAAAGGACTGGAAGAGACCCAGTACTTC. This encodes CASSEGKGLEETQYF.

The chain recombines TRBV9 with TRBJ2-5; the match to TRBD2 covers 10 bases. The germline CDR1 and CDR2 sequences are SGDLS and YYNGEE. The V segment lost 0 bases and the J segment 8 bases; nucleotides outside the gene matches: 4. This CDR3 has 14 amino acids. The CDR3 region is CASSVGLAGVTQYF. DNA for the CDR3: TGTGCCAGCAGCGTAGGGCTAGCGGGGGTAACCCAGTACTTC.

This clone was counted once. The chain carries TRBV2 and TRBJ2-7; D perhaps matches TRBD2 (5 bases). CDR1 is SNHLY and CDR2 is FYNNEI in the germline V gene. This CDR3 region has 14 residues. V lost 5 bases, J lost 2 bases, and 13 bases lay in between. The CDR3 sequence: CASSRGPAAYEQYF. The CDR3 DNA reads TGTGCCAGCAGTAGAGGGCCCGCAGCCTACGAGCAGTACTTC. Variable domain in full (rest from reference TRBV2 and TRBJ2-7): EPEVTQTPSHQVTQMGQEVILRCVPISNHLYFYWYRQILGQKVEFLVSFYNNEISEKSEIFDDQFSVERPDGSNFTLKIRSTKLEDSAMYFCASSRGPAAYEQYFGPGTRLTVT.

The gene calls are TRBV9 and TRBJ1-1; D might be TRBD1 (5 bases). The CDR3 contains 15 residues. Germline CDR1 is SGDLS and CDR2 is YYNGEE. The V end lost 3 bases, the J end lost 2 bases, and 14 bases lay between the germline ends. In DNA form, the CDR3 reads TGTGCCAGCAGCGCCGACGGGGGACCCAACACTGAAGCTTTCTTT. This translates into CASSADGGPNTEAFF.

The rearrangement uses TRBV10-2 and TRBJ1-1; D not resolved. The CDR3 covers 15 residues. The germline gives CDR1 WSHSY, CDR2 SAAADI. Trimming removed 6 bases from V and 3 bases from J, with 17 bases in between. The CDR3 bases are TGCGCCAGCAGGAGAGGACCTCAGGCGGACACTGAAGCTTTCTTT. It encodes CASRRGPQADTEAFF.

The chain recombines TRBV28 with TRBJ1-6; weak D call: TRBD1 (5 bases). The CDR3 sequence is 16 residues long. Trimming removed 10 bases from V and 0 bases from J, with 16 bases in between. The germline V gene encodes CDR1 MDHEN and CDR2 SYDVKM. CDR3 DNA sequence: TGTGCCACAATTAGGGCAGGGAGCTCCTATAATTCACCCCTCCACTTT. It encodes CATIRAGSSYNSPLHF. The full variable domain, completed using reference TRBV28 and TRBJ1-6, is DVKVTQSSRYLVKRTGEKVFLECVQDMDHENMFWYRQDPGLGLRLIYFSYDVKMKEKGDIPEGYSVSREKKERFSLILESASTNQTSMYLCATIRAGSSYNSPLHFGNGTRLTVT.

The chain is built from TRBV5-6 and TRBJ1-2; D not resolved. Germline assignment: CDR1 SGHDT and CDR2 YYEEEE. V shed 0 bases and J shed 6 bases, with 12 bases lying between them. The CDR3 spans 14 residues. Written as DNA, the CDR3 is TGTGCCAGCAGCTTGGCCCAGGCTCTGAATGGCTACACCTTC. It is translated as CASSLAQALNGYTF.